These T cell receptor beta chains were read from a single sample in a study of cytomegalovirus exposure and HLA in healthy donors. Sequenced by immunoSEQ multiplex PCR; TCRdb stores in-frame clones only, minus some. Of about 190,000 clones in the sample, about 84% were seen once. Sequencing was carried out using PBMCs. These receptors were obtained from a woman in her 30s in good health and CMV-seropositive. Both conserved end residues are part of each CDR3. Each record gives: CDR3 protein, CDR3 DNA, J gene, V gene, D gene, clone size. The D gene is left open where the match is weak. The size entry is marked missing in some rows and otherwise reads once, few, many or a size class.

cdr3_aa: CAWTGGSNEKLFF
cdr3_nt: TGTGCCTGGACCGGGGGGAGCAATGAAAAACTGTTTTTT
j_call: TRBJ1-4
v_call: TRBV30
d_call: NA
clone_size: NA

cdr3_aa: CASRYGPYEQYF
cdr3_nt: TGTGCCAGCAGGTATGGGCCCTACGAGCAGTACTTC
j_call: TRBJ2-7
v_call: TRBV13
d_call: NA
clone_size: NA

cdr3_aa: CASRGGVYEQYF
cdr3_nt: TGTGCCAGCAGAGGGGGGGTCTACGAGCAGTACTTC
j_call: TRBJ2-7
v_call: TRBV28
d_call: NA
clone_size: NA

cdr3_aa: CASSLTPREETQYF
cdr3_nt: TGTGCCAGCAGCTTAACCCCCCGGGAAGAGACCCAGTACTTC
j_call: TRBJ2-5
v_call: TRBV7-9
d_call: NA
clone_size: NA

cdr3_aa: CASRDRSVNTEAFF
cdr3_nt: TGCGCCAGCAGGGACAGGTCTGTGAACACTGAAGCTTTCTTT
j_call: TRBJ1-1
v_call: TRBV4-1
d_call: TRBD1
clone_size: NA

cdr3_aa: CASSGGGPSTDTQYF
cdr3_nt: TGTGCCAGTAGTGGGGGAGGGCCTAGCACAGATACGCAGTATTTT
j_call: TRBJ2-3
v_call: TRBV19
d_call: TRBD2
clone_size: NA

cdr3_aa: CASSLAPRDRQGNEQFF
cdr3_nt: TGCGCCAGCAGCTTGGCGCCGAGGGACAGGCAAGGTAATGAGCAGTTCTTC
j_call: TRBJ2-1
v_call: TRBV5-1
d_call: TRBD1
clone_size: NA

cdr3_aa: CASSSLAGGTGELFF
cdr3_nt: TGTGCCAGCAGCTCCCTAGCGGGAGGCACCGGGGAGCTGTTTTTT
j_call: TRBJ2-2
v_call: TRBV5-4
d_call: TRBD2
clone_size: NA

cdr3_aa: CASSVGLDRNIQYF
cdr3_nt: TGTGCCAGCAGCGTGGGCCTTGATAGAAACATTCAGTACTTC
j_call: TRBJ2-4
v_call: TRBV13
d_call: NA
clone_size: NA

cdr3_aa: CASSEGGGIYGYTF
cdr3_nt: TGTGCCAGCAGTGAAGGAGGGGGAATCTATGGCTACACCTTC
j_call: TRBJ1-2
v_call: TRBV2
d_call: NA
clone_size: NA

cdr3_aa: CASSSLKDRGHQPQHF
cdr3_nt: TGTGCCAGTAGTAGCCTCAAGGACAGGGGGCATCAGCCCCAGCATTTT
j_call: TRBJ1-5
v_call: TRBV19
d_call: TRBD1
clone_size: NA

cdr3_aa: CASRPNGMNTEAFF
cdr3_nt: TGTGCCAGCAGGCCCAACGGGATGAACACTGAAGCTTTCTTT
j_call: TRBJ1-1
v_call: TRBV27
d_call: NA
clone_size: NA

cdr3_aa: CASSVVSTDTQYF
cdr3_nt: TGTGCCAGCAGCGTTGTTTCGACAGATACGCAGTATTTT
j_call: TRBJ2-3
v_call: TRBV9
d_call: NA
clone_size: NA

cdr3_aa: CASSFGQGARRSEAFF
cdr3_nt: TGTGCCAGCAGTTTCGGACAGGGGGCCCGGAGGAGTGAAGCTTTCTTT
j_call: TRBJ1-1
v_call: TRBV27
d_call: TRBD1
clone_size: NA

cdr3_aa: CASSPRTGAATNEKLFF
cdr3_nt: TGTGCCAGCAGCCCGAGGACAGGGGCCGCAACTAATGAAAAACTGTTTTTT
j_call: TRBJ1-4
v_call: TRBV11-2
d_call: TRBD1
clone_size: few

cdr3_aa: CASSLSVKNIQYF
cdr3_nt: TGTGCCAGCAGTTTGTCTGTCAAAAACATTCAGTACTTC
j_call: TRBJ2-4
v_call: TRBV27
d_call: NA
clone_size: once

cdr3_aa: CASSLQQGEGGYTF
cdr3_nt: TGCGCCAGCAGCCTGCAACAGGGGGAGGGTGGCTACACCTTC
j_call: TRBJ1-2
v_call: TRBV4-1
d_call: TRBD1
clone_size: many

cdr3_aa: CASSQLTGEETQYF
cdr3_nt: TGCGCCAGCAGCCAATTGACAGGGGAAGAGACCCAGTACTTC
j_call: TRBJ2-5
v_call: TRBV5-1
d_call: TRBD1
clone_size: NA

cdr3_aa: CASKRQGSEKLFF
cdr3_nt: TGTGCCAGCAAAAGACAGGGAAGTGAAAAACTGTTTTTT
j_call: TRBJ1-4
v_call: TRBV2
d_call: TRBD1
clone_size: NA

cdr3_aa: CATSRDRMEPQHF
cdr3_nt: TGTGCCACCAGCAGAGACAGGATGGAGCCCCAGCATTTT
j_call: TRBJ1-5
v_call: TRBV15
d_call: NA
clone_size: NA

cdr3_aa: CASGDSRYEQYF
cdr3_nt: TGTGCCAGCGGGGACAGTCGCTACGAGCAGTACTTC
j_call: TRBJ2-7
v_call: TRBV6-5
d_call: TRBD1
clone_size: NA

cdr3_aa: CASSELGQHTGELFF
cdr3_nt: TGTGCCAGCAGTGAACTGGGACAGCACACCGGGGAGCTGTTTTTT
j_call: TRBJ2-2
v_call: TRBV6-1
d_call: TRBD1
clone_size: once

cdr3_aa: CASSPGTSTDTQYF
cdr3_nt: TGTGCCAGCAGCCCTGGGACTAGCACAGATACGCAGTATTTT
j_call: TRBJ2-3
v_call: TRBV11-3
d_call: NA
clone_size: few

cdr3_aa: CASSPTTGGSGANVLTF
cdr3_nt: TGTGCTAGCAGCCCCACGACGGGGGGATCTGGGGCCAACGTCCTGACTTTC
j_call: TRBJ2-6
v_call: TRBV7-7
d_call: TRBD2
clone_size: once

cdr3_aa: CASSLAAANNEQFF
cdr3_nt: TGTGCCAGCAGCTTAGCGGCGGCTAACAATGAGCAGTTCTTC
j_call: TRBJ2-1
v_call: TRBV7-3
d_call: NA
clone_size: NA

cdr3_aa: CASSATGEATEAFF
cdr3_nt: TGTGCCAGCAGCGCGACAGGGGAGGCCACTGAAGCTTTCTTT
j_call: TRBJ1-1
v_call: TRBV11-3
d_call: TRBD1
clone_size: NA

cdr3_aa: CASSETNGGGYTF
cdr3_nt: TGTGCCAGCAGTGAAACCAACGGCGGTGGCTACACCTTC
j_call: TRBJ1-2
v_call: TRBV6-1
d_call: NA
clone_size: NA

cdr3_aa: CASKPPGLAGEQFF
cdr3_nt: TGTGCCAGCAAGCCTCCGGGACTAGCAGGTGAGCAGTTCTTC
j_call: TRBJ2-1
v_call: TRBV28
d_call: TRBD2
clone_size: NA

cdr3_aa: CAGTPPGKNYYGYTF
cdr3_nt: TGTGCCGGGACGCCGCCCGGGAAGAACTACTATGGCTACACCTTC
j_call: TRBJ1-2
v_call: TRBV30
d_call: NA
clone_size: NA

cdr3_aa: CASRAGTSGAFSYEQYF
cdr3_nt: TGTGCCAGCAGGGCAGGGACTAGCGGGGCCTTCTCCTACGAGCAGTACTTC
j_call: TRBJ2-7
v_call: TRBV2
d_call: TRBD2
clone_size: NA

cdr3_aa: CASGLVIQTGRSTDTQYF
cdr3_nt: TGTGCTAGTGGTTTGGTGATCCAGACAGGGCGAAGCACAGATACGCAGTATTTT
j_call: TRBJ2-3
v_call: TRBV12-5
d_call: TRBD1
clone_size: NA

cdr3_aa: CASSPPPGGQEQYF
cdr3_nt: TGTGCCAGCAGCCCTCCCCCCGGTGGGCAAGAGCAGTACTTC
j_call: TRBJ2-5
v_call: TRBV27
d_call: NA
clone_size: NA

cdr3_aa: CASGFDQTEAFF
cdr3_nt: TGTGCTAGTGGTTTTGATCAGACTGAAGCTTTCTTT
j_call: TRBJ1-1
v_call: TRBV12-5
d_call: NA
clone_size: NA

cdr3_aa: CASSPDSVSYGYTF
cdr3_nt: TGTGCCAGCAGCCCGGACAGCGTCTCCTATGGCTACACCTTC
j_call: TRBJ1-2
v_call: TRBV6-1
d_call: NA
clone_size: NA

cdr3_aa: CAWRGRAENSPLHF
cdr3_nt: TGTGCCTGGAGGGGCAGGGCTGAGAATTCACCCCTCCACTTT
j_call: TRBJ1-6
v_call: TRBV30
d_call: NA
clone_size: few

cdr3_aa: CASSEPRLAGVYEQYF
cdr3_nt: TGTGCCAGCAGTGAACCGAGACTAGCGGGAGTGTACGAGCAGTACTTC
j_call: TRBJ2-7
v_call: TRBV6-1
d_call: TRBD2
clone_size: NA

cdr3_aa: CASSTGGENAEAFF
cdr3_nt: TGTGCCAGCAGCACCGGAGGGGAGAACGCTGAAGCTTTCTTT
j_call: TRBJ1-1
v_call: TRBV7-9
d_call: NA
clone_size: NA